A single sample is the source of the 12 T cell receptor beta chains below, sequenced in a study of cytomegalovirus exposure and HLA in healthy donors. The study ran its PCR with 60 Vbeta and 13 Jbeta primers. The assay was immunoSEQ multiplex PCR, and TCRdb's table has in-frame clones only and misses some. The sample carries approximately 100,000 clones, approximately 81% recorded once. The sequenced material came from PBMCs. The receptors come from a female donor in good health and CMV-seropositive.

This clone was counted a single time. The gene calls are TRBV25-1 and TRBJ2-1; TRBD1 might be the D (5 bases). The germline gives CDR1 MGHDK, CDR2 SYGVNS. This CDR3 has 15 residues. Trimming took 4 bases from V and 5 from J, leaving 15 bases between them. The CDR3 spells CASSGYPWGDNEQFF. The CDR3 coding sequence is TGTGCCAGCAGTGGATACCCTTGGGGCGACAATGAGCAGTTCTTC.

Concerning this clone: Mismatch with germline at one junction end may stem from a read error. The rearrangement joins TRBV5-4 to TRBJ1-1; 8 bases fit TRBD1. The CDR3 has 13 amino acids. The V gene's germline CDR1 is SGHNT and CDR2 YYREEE (reference sequence). CDR3 coding DNA: TGTGCCGGCAGCTCGACAGGGGACACTGAAGCTTTCTTT. Protein sequence: CAGSSTGDTEAFF.

V gene TRBV5-1 combines with J gene TRBJ2-2; a weak D match, TRBD2 (6 bases). From germline, CDR1 is SGHRS and CDR2 YFSETQ. Trimming stripped 8 bases from V and 5 bases from J, with 16 bases between. This CDR3 has 14 residues. CDR3 sequence reads: CASSEVAGTGELFF. Written as DNA, the CDR3 is TGCGCCAGTAGTGAGGTCGCGGGGACCGGGGAGCTGTTTTTT.

V gene TRBV20-1 combines with J gene TRBJ1-1, with D maybe TRBD1 (5 bases). Trimming removed 5 bases at V and 11 bases at J, with 15 bases between. The CDR3 contains 11 residues. Germline assignment: CDR1 DFQATT and CDR2 SNEGSKA (reference sequence). CDR3 sequence reads: CSARAAGTAFF. The DNA for the CDR3 is TGCAGTGCTCGGGCAGCGGGGACGGCTTTCTTT.

The rearrangement joins TRBV7-6 to TRBJ1-1, with 8 bases fitting TRBD1. J gave up 4 bases and V 5 bases, and 6 bases lay outside the gene matches. In germline, CDR1 is SGHVS, CDR2 FNYEAQ. This CDR3 contains 14 residues. DNA of the CDR3: TGTGCCAGCAGCCTGACAGGGGAGGGCACTGAAGCTTTCTTT. Encoded protein: CASSLTGEGTEAFF.

This clone occurred a few times. The chain recombines TRBV6-1 with TRBJ2-2; 9 bases fit TRBD1. Germline V gene data show CDR1 as MNHNS and CDR2 as SASEGT. V lost 8 bases, J lost 5 bases, and 6 bases stayed unmatched. The CDR3 is 14 amino acids. CDR3 nucleotides: TGTGCCAGCGGAGGACAGGGGAAGACCGGGGAGCTGTTTTTT. Protein sequence: CASGGQGKTGELFF.

CDR3 sequence: CASSDPHRDRKEVYGYTF. The DNA of the CDR3 is TGTGCCAGCAGTGACCCTCACCGGGACAGAAAGGAAGTCTATGGCTACACCTTC. The rearrangement links TRBV25-1 to TRBJ1-2; 7 bases are shared with TRBD1. CDR3 length equals 18 residues. With V trimmed by 3 bases and J by 4 bases, 17 bases remained unmatched. CDR1 is MGHDK and CDR2 is SYGVNS in the germline V gene.

This clone has a single count. The chain couples TRBV11-2 to TRBJ2-1; possibly TRBD2 for D (5 bases). V lost 4 bases to trimming and J lost 15 bases, with 16 bases between them. In germline, CDR1 is SGHAT, CDR2 FQNNGV. The CDR3 spans 12 residues. The CDR3 DNA sequence: TGTGCCAGCAGCTCTGGCGGCCAACTAGGGTTCTTC. The encoded protein is CASSSGGQLGFF.

CDR3 residues: CASSQIRRSSYNSPLHF. The CDR3 coding sequence is TGTGCCAGCAGCCAAATAAGGAGGAGCTCCTATAATTCACCCCTCCACTTT. This sequence joins TRBV4-2 and TRBJ1-6; D unresolved. V lost 2 bases, J lost 0 bases, and 11 bases lay in between. There are 17 residues in the CDR3. Germline CDR1 LGHNA, CDR2 YNFKEQ.

This chain connects TRBV2 to TRBJ1-1, with TRBD1 as a possible D gene (6 bases). The CDR3 is 14 residues long. In germline, CDR1 is SNHLY, CDR2 FYNNEI. Trimming stripped 5 bases from V and 5 bases from J, with 15 bases between. CDR3 protein: CASSLHREGTEAFF. The CDR3 nucleotides read TGTGCCAGCAGTCTTCACAGGGAGGGGACTGAAGCTTTCTTT.

This chain links TRBV18 with TRBJ2-7, with 9 bases fitting TRBD1. The V gene end was trimmed by 3 bases and the J gene end by 4 bases; junction bases not matched to a gene: 4. In germline, CDR1 is KGHSH, CDR2 LQKENI. The CDR3 spans 14 residues. Written as DNA, the CDR3 is TGTGCCAGCTCACCTGGGACAGGGTATTACGAGCAGTACTTC. This gives the protein CASSPGTGYYEQYF.

This clone was observed a handful of times. The rearrangement links TRBV6-5 to TRBJ1-1, with no clear D. Germline CDR1 MNHEY, CDR2 SVGAGI. The CDR3 totals 11 residues. Trimming removed 9 bases from V and 5 bases from J, with 10 bases in between. Here the CDR3 DNA reads TGTGCCAGTCATACGGTAACTGAAGCTTTCTTT. Translated: CASHTVTEAFF.